The entry below gives a single T cell receptor beta chain sequence along with its context. At least ten counts were recorded for this clonotype. Its antigen is not yet known. There are no base qualities to consult, and no much larger clone falls within one base. Taken from cysteine to phenylalanine, the CDR3 has 14 residues. This entry keeps only the CDR3 DNA: 42 bases, framed from base 1. Relative to germline, V is 6 bases shorter and J is 7 bases shorter, with 16 bases between their ends. The germline V gene (reference sequence) yields MNHEY for CDR1 and SMNVEV for CDR2. Per the publication, the treatment or condition label means: live attenuated yellow fever vaccine strain. PBMCs were isolated from peripheral blood using a standard Ficoll-Paque protocol. Dynabeads CD4 and CD8 positive selection kits were used to isolate the CD4 and CD8 T-cell fractions. RNA was extracted with TriZol from bulk PBMCs, CD4 and CD8 fractions, and dextramer-positive and dextramer-negative fractions.

This entry comes from a study of T cells after yellow fever vaccination (dated by TCRdb to between 2018 and 2021). For the wider study: The SMART-Seq v4 Ultra Low Input RNA kit was used to prepare libraries from fractions with low cell numbers. To follow T-cell clones before and after both primary and booster YFV17D yellow fever vaccination, bulk TCR alpha and beta repertoires underwent longitudinal sequencing. The cohort comprised two healthy male donors, one aged 18 to 30 and one aged 30 to 40 years. Blood was collected at multiple timepoints before and after primary and secondary immunization, and bulk PBMC replicates and cell subsets were isolated.

The instrument given in TCRdb is Illumina NovaSeq 6000. Synthesis of TCR cDNA relied on 5'RACE template switching, a step that introduced a universal primer site along with unique molecular identifiers. Priming of cDNA synthesis was performed from both the TCR alpha and TCR beta constant segments. Library amplification involved two PCR steps, and the second step added sample barcodes and sequencing adapters. Sequencing of libraries was done on Illumina HiSeq 2500 (2x100 bp) or NovaSeq (2x150 bp). Processing in the source paper ran as follows. Reads were demultiplexed and collapsed into UMI consensus sequences with MIGEC, and V(D)J alignment was performed with MiXCR. Clonotypes responding to the vaccine were identified with edgeR on replicate PBMC samples, with the criteria of FDR below 0.01 and a log2 fold change above 5 up to day 15. Bulk clonotypes were assigned CD4 or CD8 identity according to which sequenced CD4 or CD8 repertoire held them at higher abundance. Starting from the raw public reads, TCRdb applied fastp trimming at Q25, assembled clones with MiXCR and retained in-frame beta chains. Rows with a matching CDR3 protein are joined into one entry that keeps the most common DNA and genes. TCRdb's processing, not the study's, gives the V and J calls here. The sample has about 320,000 distinct CDR3 sequences on record, around 10% of them singletons. Less than 3.5% of the sample rests with the top ten.

Results and caveats for the whole study, not just this receptor: The secondary T-cell response was found to be weaker but faster than the primary response, with a peak reached on day 5 rather than on day 15. Only a couple of donors were included in the study, so the extent to which the findings can be generalized is limited. A small fraction of clonotypes appeared in both the CD4 and CD8 compartments, likely as a result of convergent recombination. FACS-sorted repertoires could contain abundant contaminating clonotypes from the bulk population, so computational filtering was required. Most clones expanded after primary vaccination (almost 97% of CD4 and around 88% of CD8) were re-detected after the booster, suggesting that broad memory maintenance occurred.

The sample here was CD4+ T cells sorted from PBMCs, taken 45 days after the yellow fever booster vaccination. This TCR derives from a man younger than 35 who received the YFV17D yellow fever vaccine. In this chain, TRBV27 is recombined with TRBJ2-1; possibly the D gene is TRBD1, per 6 matching bases. The bases read TGTGCCAGCAGGGAGGCAGGGGTCGGGAATGAGCAGTTCTTC. Its product reads: CASREAGVGNEQFF.